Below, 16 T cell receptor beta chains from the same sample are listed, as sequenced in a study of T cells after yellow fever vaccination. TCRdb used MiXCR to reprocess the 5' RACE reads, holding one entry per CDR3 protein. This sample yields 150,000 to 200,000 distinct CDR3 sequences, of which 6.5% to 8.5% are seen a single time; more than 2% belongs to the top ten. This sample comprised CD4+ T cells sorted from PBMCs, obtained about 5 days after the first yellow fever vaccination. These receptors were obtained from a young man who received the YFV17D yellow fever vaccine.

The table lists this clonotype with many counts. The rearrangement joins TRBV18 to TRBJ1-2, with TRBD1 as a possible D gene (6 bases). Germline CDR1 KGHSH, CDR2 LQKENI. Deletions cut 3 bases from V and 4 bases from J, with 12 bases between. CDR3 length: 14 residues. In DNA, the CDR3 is TGTGCCAGCTCACCGAGGGACACACTCTATGGCTACACCTTC. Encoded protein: CASSPRDTLYGYTF.

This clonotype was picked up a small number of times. The CDR3: CASSREMGNTIYF. The CDR3 DNA sequence: TGTGCCAGCAGTCGGGAGATGGGAAACACCATATATTTT. The chain recombines TRBV12-3 or TRBV12-4 with TRBJ1-3; D remains unclear. The CDR3 totals 13 residues. V dropped 5 bases and J dropped 4 bases, with 9 bases sitting between them.

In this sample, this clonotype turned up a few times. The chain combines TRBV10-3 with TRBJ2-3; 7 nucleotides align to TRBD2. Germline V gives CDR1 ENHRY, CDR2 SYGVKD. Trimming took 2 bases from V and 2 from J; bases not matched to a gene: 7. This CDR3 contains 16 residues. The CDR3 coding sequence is TGTGCCATCAGTGAGGGATTTGGGAGGGCCACAGATACGCAGTATTTT. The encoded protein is CAISEGFGRATDTQYF.

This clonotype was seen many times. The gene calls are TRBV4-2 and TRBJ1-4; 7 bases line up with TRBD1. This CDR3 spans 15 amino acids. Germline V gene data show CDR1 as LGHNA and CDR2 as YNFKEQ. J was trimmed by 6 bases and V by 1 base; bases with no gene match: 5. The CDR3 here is CASSQGFQGDEKLFF. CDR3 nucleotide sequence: TGTGCCAGCAGCCAAGGTTTTCAGGGGGATGAAAAACTGTTTTTT.

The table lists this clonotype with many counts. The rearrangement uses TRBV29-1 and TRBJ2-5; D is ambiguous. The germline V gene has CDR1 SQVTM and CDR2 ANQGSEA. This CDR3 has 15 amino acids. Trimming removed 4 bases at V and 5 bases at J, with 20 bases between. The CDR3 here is CSVVKGTTIRETQYF. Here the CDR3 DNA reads TGCAGCGTTGTCAAGGGTACGACAATTCGGGAGACCCAGTACTTC.

The CDR3 region is CASSLDGGYQNIQYF. The CDR3 nucleotides read TGTGCCAGCAGCTTGGACGGAGGATATCAAAACATTCAGTACTTC. The chain couples TRBV5-6 to TRBJ2-4; D possibly corresponds to TRBD2 (5 bases). The length of the CDR3 is 15 residues. Looked up from germline, CDR1 is SGHDT and CDR2 is YYEEEE. V was shortened by 0 bases and J by 5 bases, with 12 bases between the two germline ends.

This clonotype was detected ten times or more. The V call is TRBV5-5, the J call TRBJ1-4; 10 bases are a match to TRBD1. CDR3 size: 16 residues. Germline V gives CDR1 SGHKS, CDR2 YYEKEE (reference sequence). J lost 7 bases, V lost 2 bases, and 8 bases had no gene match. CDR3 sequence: CASSFRGTGVGEKLFF. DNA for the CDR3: TGTGCCAGCAGCTTCCGTGGGACAGGGGTTGGTGAAAAACTGTTTTTT.

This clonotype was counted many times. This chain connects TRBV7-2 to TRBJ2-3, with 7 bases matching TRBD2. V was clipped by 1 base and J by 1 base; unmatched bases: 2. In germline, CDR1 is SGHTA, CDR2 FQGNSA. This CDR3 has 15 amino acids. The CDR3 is CASSLGAGGTDTQYF. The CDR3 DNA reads TGTGCCAGCAGCTTAGGCGCGGGGGGCACAGATACGCAGTATTTT.

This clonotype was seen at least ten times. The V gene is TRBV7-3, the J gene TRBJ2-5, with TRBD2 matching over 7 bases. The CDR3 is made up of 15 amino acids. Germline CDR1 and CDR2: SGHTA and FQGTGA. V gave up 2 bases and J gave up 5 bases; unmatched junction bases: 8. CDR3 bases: TGTGCCAGCAGCTTAGCGGGGGTCCCTCAGGAGACCCAGTACTTC. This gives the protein CASSLAGVPQETQYF.

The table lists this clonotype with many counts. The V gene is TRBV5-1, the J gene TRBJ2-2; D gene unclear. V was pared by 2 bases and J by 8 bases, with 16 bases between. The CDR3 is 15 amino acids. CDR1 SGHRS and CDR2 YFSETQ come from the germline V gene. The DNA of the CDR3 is TGCGCCAGCAGCTTACTCACCACCCTCAGGGGGGAGCTGTTTTTT. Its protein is CASSLLTTLRGELFF.

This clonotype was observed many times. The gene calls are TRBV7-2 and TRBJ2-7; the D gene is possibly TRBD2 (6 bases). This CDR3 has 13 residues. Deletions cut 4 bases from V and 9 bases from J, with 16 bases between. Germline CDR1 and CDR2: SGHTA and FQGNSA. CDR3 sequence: CASSSGTRPAQYF. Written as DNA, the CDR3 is TGTGCCAGCAGCTCCGGGACTCGGCCAGCGCAGTACTTC.

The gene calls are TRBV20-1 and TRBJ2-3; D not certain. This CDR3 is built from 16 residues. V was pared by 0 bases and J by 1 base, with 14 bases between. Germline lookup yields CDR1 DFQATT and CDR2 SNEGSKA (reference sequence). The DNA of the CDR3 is TGCAGTGCTAGAGATCCGAAAGTGGACGGCACAGATACGCAGTATTTT. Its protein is CSARDPKVDGTDTQYF.

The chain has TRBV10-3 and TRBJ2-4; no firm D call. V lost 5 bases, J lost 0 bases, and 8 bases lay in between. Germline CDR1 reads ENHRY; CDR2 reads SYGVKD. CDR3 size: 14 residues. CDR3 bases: TGTGCCATCAGTTCTCTTTTAGCCAAAAACATTCAGTACTTC. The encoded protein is CAISSLLAKNIQYF.

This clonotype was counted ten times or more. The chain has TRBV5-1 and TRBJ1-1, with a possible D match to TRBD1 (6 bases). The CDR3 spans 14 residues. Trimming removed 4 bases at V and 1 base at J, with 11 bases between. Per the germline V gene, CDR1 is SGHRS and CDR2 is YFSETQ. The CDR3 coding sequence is TGCGCCAGCAGCCCTGGACAGAGGAACACTGAAGCTTTCTTT. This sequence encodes CASSPGQRNTEAFF. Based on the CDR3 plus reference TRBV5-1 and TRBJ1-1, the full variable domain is KAGVTQTPRYLIKTRGQQVTLSCSPISGHRSVSWYQQTPGQGLQFLFEYFSETQRNKGNFPGRFSGRQFSNSRSEMNVSTLELGDSALYLCASSPGQRNTEAFFGQGTRLTVV.

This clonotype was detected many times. CDR3 sequence reads: CASSPHATNEKLFF. CDR3 DNA sequence: TGTGCCAGCAGTCCACACGCAACTAATGAAAAACTGTTTTTT. The chain links TRBV12-3 or TRBV12-4 to TRBJ1-4, with D uncertain. The CDR3 totals 14 residues. V dropped 5 bases and J dropped 0 bases, with 7 bases sitting between them.

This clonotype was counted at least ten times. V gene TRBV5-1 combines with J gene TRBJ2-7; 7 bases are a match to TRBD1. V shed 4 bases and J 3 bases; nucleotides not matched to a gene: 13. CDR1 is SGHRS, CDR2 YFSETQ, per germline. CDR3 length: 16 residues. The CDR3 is CASSPGQERMFYEQYF. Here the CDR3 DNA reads TGCGCCAGCAGCCCCGGACAGGAACGAATGTTCTACGAGCAGTACTTC.